The 30 T cell receptor beta chains below all came from one sample that was sequenced in a study of neoadjuvant anti-PD-1 for oral cavity cancer. Clones were sequenced by immunoSEQ multiplex PCR, and TCRdb holds only the in-frame ones, with some missing. The table records tens of thousands of clones, 65% to 80% of them present only once. The specimen was PBMCs, collected before nivolumab (anti-PD-1) treatment. These receptors originate from a person aged 40-85 years with oral cavity squamous cell carcinoma.

This clone was picked up a small number of times. CDR3: CASSLNLRDGYTF. DNA for the CDR3: TGTGCCAGCAGTTTGAATCTCAGGGATGGCTACACCTTC. The chain has TRBV27 and TRBJ1-2; a weak D match, TRBD1 (5 bases). Deletions cut 3 bases from V and 6 bases from J, with 11 bases between. Germline values: CDR1 MNHEY, CDR2 SMNVEV (reference sequence). The CDR3 spans 13 residues.

The chain has TRBV25-1 and TRBJ1-1; possible D gene TRBD1, 5 bases. CDR1 is MGHDK and CDR2 is SYGVNS in the germline V gene. The V end was cut by 4 bases, the J end by 5 bases, with 14 bases between. This CDR3 comprises 14 residues. The CDR3 loop reads CASSALGGDTEAFF. The CDR3 nucleotides are TGTGCCAGCAGTGCCCTCGGGGGGGATACTGAAGCTTTCTTT.

As regards this clone: At one boundary the junction diverges from the germline segment, which might be a read error. V usage is TRBV7-9 and J usage is TRBJ2-2, with D possibly being TRBD2 (6 bases). The CDR3 consists of 11 residues. Germline V gene lookup returns CDR1 SEHNR and CDR2 FQNEAQ (reference sequence). The CDR3 is CASSPGRELFF. The CDR3 DNA reads as TGTGCCAGCAGCCCAGGCCGGGAGTTGTTTTTT.

The chain recombines TRBV15 with TRBJ2-1, with unresolved D. The length of the CDR3 is 19 residues. Trimming shortened V by 0 bases and J by 0 bases, and 18 bases separated the two germline ends. Germline assignment: CDR1 LNHNV and CDR2 YYDKDF (reference sequence). CDR3 in amino acids: CATSRDQGRVESSYNEQFF. The CDR3 DNA reads TGTGCCACCAGCAGAGATCAAGGACGAGTAGAGAGCTCCTACAATGAGCAGTTCTTC.

In DNA, the CDR3 is TGTGCCAGCAGCTTAGCTGGAGAGCATCGGATTAGCACCTATGGCTACACCTTC. It is translated as CASSLAGEHRISTYGYTF. This rearrangement joins TRBV7-9 to TRBJ1-2; D unclear. V lost 0 bases and J lost 4, with 21 bases in between. Germline V gene sequence: CDR1 SEHNR, CDR2 FQNEAQ (reference sequence). This CDR3 region has 18 residues.

This chain connects TRBV10-3 to TRBJ2-1; TRBD2 agrees at 8 bases. Germline lookup yields CDR1 ENHRY and CDR2 SYGVKD. V was pared by 5 bases and J by 9 bases, with 12 bases of the junction left unmatched. CDR3 length: 15 amino acids. The CDR3 sequence: CAISSGTSMLGEQFF. DNA for the CDR3: TGTGCCATCAGTTCCGGGACTAGTATGTTGGGTGAGCAGTTCTTC.

The sample holds a few counts of this clone. The chain uses TRBV5-1 and TRBJ1-2; TRBD1 matches 11 bases. Looked up from germline, CDR1 is SGHRS and CDR2 is YFSETQ. J gave up 7 bases and V 4 bases, and 9 bases lay outside the gene matches. The CDR3 contains 15 residues. The CDR3 spells CASSLPGQGVFGYTF. The CDR3 DNA is TGCGCCAGCAGCCTTCCGGGACAGGGGGTGTTTGGCTACACCTTC. Supplemented by reference TRBV5-1 and TRBJ1-2, the full variable domain reads KAGVTQTPRYLIKTRGQQVTLSCSPISGHRSVSWYQQTPGQGLQFLFEYFSETQRNKGNFPGRFSGRQFSNSRSEMNVSTLELGDSALYLCASSLPGQGVFGYTFGSGTRLTVV.

The chain combines TRBV6-1 with TRBJ2-3, with 7 bases identical to TRBD1. Germline assignment: CDR1 MNHNS and CDR2 SASEGT. J gave up 8 bases and V 2 bases, and 10 bases lay outside the gene matches. The CDR3 runs 15 residues. CDR3 coding DNA: TGTGCCAGCAGTGAATCGACAGGGAGAATAGGTACGCAGTATTTT. This translates into CASSESTGRIGTQYF.

The chain combines TRBV5-5 with TRBJ2-7; 8 bases are a match to TRBD2. CDR3 length: 16 amino acids. The J segment lost 12 bases and the V segment lost 4 bases, leaving 21 bases of the junction unmatched. Germline assignment: CDR1 SGHKS and CDR2 YYEKEE (reference sequence). In DNA, the CDR3 is TGTGCCAGCAGCCTCGGGGGAGCGGGGGTCTCCGCCCTTGTGTACTTC. This sequence encodes CASSLGGAGVSALVYF.

The chain combines TRBV7-2 with TRBJ2-1; 7 nucleotides match TRBD1. Trimming at V came to 6 bases and at J to 9 bases, leaving 5 bases not matched to a gene. The CDR3 consists of 12 residues. The germline V gene has CDR1 SGHTA and CDR2 FQGNSA. The CDR3 loop reads CASSDDRVEQFF. Here the CDR3 DNA reads TGTGCCAGCAGTGATGACAGGGTTGAGCAGTTCTTC.

The chain employs TRBV9 and TRBJ2-1; a possible D gene is TRBD2 (6 bases). Per germline, CDR1 SGDLS and CDR2 YYNGEE. Trimming took off 5 bases at V and 4 bases at J, with 13 bases between the two ends. This CDR3 has 14 amino acids. The CDR3 loop is CASRRGTAYNEQFF. The CDR3 DNA is TGTGCCAGCAGAAGAGGGACTGCGTACAATGAGCAGTTCTTC.

The chain combines TRBV11-2 with TRBJ2-5; D not resolved. The V end was cut by 5 bases, the J end by 2 bases, with 15 bases between. The CDR3 covers 15 residues. Per germline, CDR1 SGHAT and CDR2 FQNNGV. CDR3 nucleotide sequence: TGTGCCAGCAGCGCGAGGTCCCAATCACAAGAGACCCAGTACTTC. It translates to CASSARSQSQETQYF.

This clone was seen more than once but under ten times. The chain links TRBV28 to TRBJ2-7; perhaps TRBD2 as D (6 bases). From germline, CDR1 is MDHEN and CDR2 SYDVKM. The CDR3 loop spans 12 amino acids. Deletions cut 2 bases from V and 4 bases from J, with 6 bases between. CDR3 protein: CASSLRGYEQYF. In DNA, the CDR3 is TGTGCCAGCAGTTTACGGGGGTACGAGCAGTACTTC.

Written as DNA, the CDR3 is TGTGCCAGCAGTTTTTCCGGCCGAAGCTATGGCTACACCTTC. This sequence encodes CASSFSGRSYGYTF. The V gene is TRBV28, the J gene TRBJ1-2; D gene uncertain. V was shortened by 3 bases and J by 4 bases, with 12 bases between the two germline ends. Germline V gene data show CDR1 as MDHEN and CDR2 as SYDVKM. This CDR3 is built from 14 residues.

The chain is built from TRBV2 and TRBJ2-1, with 8 bases fitting TRBD2. This CDR3 is 15 amino acids long. The ends lost 8 bases at V and 5 bases at J; junction bases unmatched: 11. The V gene's germline CDR1 is SNHLY and CDR2 FYNNEI. The CDR3: CASGEQGLADNEQFF. The CDR3, as DNA: TGTGCCAGCGGGGAGCAAGGACTAGCCGACAATGAGCAGTTCTTC.

The V gene is TRBV14, the J gene TRBJ2-5; TRBD2 matches 9 bases. The V segment lost 0 bases and the J segment 4 bases; nucleotides outside the gene matches: 12. This CDR3 is 18 amino acids long. CDR1 is SGHDN and CDR2 is FVKESK in the germline V gene. DNA of the CDR3: TGTGCCAGCAGCCAAGATGAAAGTCTAGCGGGGAAAAGAGAGACCCAGTACTTC. It specifies CASSQDESLAGKRETQYF.

CDR3 coding DNA: TGCGCCAGCAGCCAAGGTTCAGGCACCTACGAGCAGTACTTC. Its protein product is CASSQGSGTYEQYF. The chain couples TRBV4-1 to TRBJ2-7; D is ambiguous. The CDR3 length is 14 residues. The V gene's germline CDR1 is MGHRA and CDR2 YSYEKL. The ends were cut back, 1 base at V and 2 bases at J, with 9 bases in the middle.

This chain joins TRBV5-5 and TRBJ1-3, with D uncertain. Germline CDR1 SGHKS, CDR2 YYEKEE (reference sequence). The CDR3 is 14 amino acids. Trimming stripped 5 bases from V and 4 bases from J, with 13 bases between. The CDR3 loop is CASRVEPRGNTIYF. The CDR3, as DNA: TGTGCCAGCAGGGTCGAGCCGAGGGGAAACACCATATATTTT.

The chain carries TRBV20-1 and TRBJ1-4, with D maybe TRBD1 (5 bases). Germline CDR1 reads DFQATT; CDR2 reads SNEGSKA (reference sequence). Trimming removed 3 bases from V and 13 bases from J, with 9 bases in between. The CDR3 runs to 10 residues. The CDR3 sequence: CSARVGGLFF. DNA of the CDR3: TGCAGTGCTAGGGTTGGGGGACTGTTTTTT.

The chain combines TRBV29-1 with TRBJ1-1; no clear D. This CDR3 comprises 13 residues. The V end lost 7 bases, the J end lost 2 bases, and 14 bases lay between the germline ends. In germline, CDR1 is SQVTM, CDR2 ANQGSEA. CDR3 protein: CSAVGDLNTEAFF. The DNA for the CDR3 is TGCAGCGCCGTTGGGGATTTAAACACTGAAGCTTTCTTT.

V and J are TRBV25-1 and TRBJ2-7; D may be TRBD2 (5 bases). CDR1 and CDR2 (germline): MGHDK, SYGVNS. The V and J ends lost 1 base and 8 bases respectively, with 9 bases between them. The CDR3 spans 12 residues. The CDR3 here is CASSESGKQQYF. Written as DNA, the CDR3 is TGTGCCAGCAGTGAATCCGGGAAACAGCAGTACTTC.

CDR3 DNA sequence: TGTGCCAGTAGTATAGGGGGTGGGGATGAGCAGTTCTTC. Protein: CASSIGGGDEQFF. The genes are TRBV19 and TRBJ2-1; D is unclear. V dropped 1 base and J dropped 8 bases, with 9 bases sitting between them. The CDR3 has 13 amino acids. Germline CDR1 is LNHDA and CDR2 is SQIVND (reference sequence).

This chain joins TRBV28 and TRBJ1-1; D is unclear. The CDR3 runs 13 residues. V was clipped by 6 bases and J by 7 bases, with 15 bases between them. Germline V gives CDR1 MDHEN, CDR2 SYDVKM. CDR3 nucleotide sequence: TGTGCCAGCAGCGTGCACCAATACATTGAAGCTTTCTTT. This translates into CASSVHQYIEAFF.

This clone occurred a few times. The chain carries TRBV19 and TRBJ2-1, with 11 positions matching TRBD2. V was clipped by 7 bases and J by 7 bases; unmatched bases: 18. CDR1 is LNHDA, CDR2 SQIVND, per germline (reference sequence). The CDR3 runs to 18 residues. As DNA, the CDR3 is TGTGCCAGTACCACCCGGTTGATAGCGGGGGGGCATTTGAATGAGCAGTTCTTC. This sequence encodes CASTTRLIAGGHLNEQFF.

This clone was detected only a few times. V and J are TRBV2 and TRBJ2-1, with TRBD2 identical over 11 bases. The CDR3 consists of 14 residues. The trim removed 10 bases at V and 2 bases at J, leaving 4 bases unmatched. CDR1 and CDR2 (germline): SNHLY, FYNNEI. The CDR3 nucleotides are TGTGCCATCGGGACTAGCGGTCCCTACAATGAGCAGTTCTTC. Translating gives CAIGTSGPYNEQFF.

The rearrangement uses TRBV18 and TRBJ1-2; D is undetermined. CDR1 and CDR2 from the germline V gene are KGHSH and LQKENI. V lost 0 bases and J lost 5, with 10 bases in between. This CDR3 is built from 14 residues. As DNA, the CDR3 is TGTGCCAGCTCACCACCGATCCCTGGGTATGGCTACACCTTC. It yields the protein CASSPPIPGYGYTF.

This chain joins TRBV5-4 and TRBJ1-1; D is unclear. V lost 9 bases and J lost 1, with 10 bases in between. Germline CDR1 SGHNT, CDR2 YYREEE (reference sequence). This CDR3 spans 12 amino acids. DNA of the CDR3: TGTGCCATGATTACCCCGAACACTGAAGCTTTCTTT. It encodes CAMITPNTEAFF. Complete variable domain (other parts from reference TRBV5-4 and TRBJ1-1): ETGVTQSPTHLIKTRGQQVTLRCSSQSGHNTVSWYQQALGQGPQFIFQYYREEENGRGNFPPRFSGLQFPNYSSELNVNALELDDSALYLCAMITPNTEAFFGQGTRLTVV.

V is TRBV19 and J is TRBJ2-3; 12 bases match TRBD2. V was clipped by 1 base and J by 0 bases; unmatched bases: 11. The CDR3 is made up of 20 amino acids. The V gene's germline CDR1 is LNHDA and CDR2 SQIVND (reference sequence). CDR3 DNA: TGTGCCAGTAGTATAGCCTGGTCTAGCGGGGGGGCTATAAGCACAGATACGCAGTATTTT. Translation gives CASSIAWSSGGAISTDTQYF.

The gene calls are TRBV11-2 and TRBJ1-2; the D gene is possibly TRBD1 (6 bases). The CDR3 has 12 residues. Germline V lookup: CDR1 SGHAT, CDR2 FQNNGV. V shed 5 bases and J shed 7 bases, with 11 bases lying between them. Here the CDR3 DNA reads TGTGCCAGCAGCACCCAGACAGGTGGCTACACCTTC. Its translation: CASSTQTGGYTF.

V gene TRBV29-1 combines with J gene TRBJ1-1; D is unclear. V lost 7 bases to trimming and J lost 0 bases, with 15 bases between them. Germline V lookup: CDR1 SQVTM, CDR2 ANQGSEA. The CDR3 consists of 14 residues. The CDR3 DNA reads TGCAGCGCCCGGGGAACCCCTTTGAACACTGAAGCTTTCTTT. Translation gives CSARGTPLNTEAFF.